Presented here are 15 T cell receptor beta chains from one specimen sequenced in a study of cytomegalovirus exposure and HLA in healthy donors. Assay used: immunoSEQ multiplex PCR; TCRdb lists only in-frame clones, some missing. The data show approximately 59,000 clones, around 93% seen once. The sequenced sample consisted of PBMCs. The receptors stem from a woman younger than 35 in good health and CMV-seropositive.

The genes are TRBV7-2 and TRBJ2-5, with 11 bases fitting TRBD1. The V segment lost 1 base and the J segment 5 bases; nucleotides outside the gene matches: 6. The CDR3 is 16 residues long. The germline V gene encodes CDR1 SGHTA and CDR2 FQGNSA. CDR3 amino acids: CASSLGGQGDGETQYF. Written as DNA, the CDR3 is TGTGCCAGCAGCTTAGGGGGACAGGGGGATGGGGAGACCCAGTACTTC.

The rearrangement uses TRBV9 and TRBJ2-5; D remains ambiguous. This CDR3 spans 14 amino acids. Germline loops: CDR1 SGDLS, CDR2 YYNGEE. Trimming left V 0 bases short and J 3 bases short, with 9 bases between. CDR3: CASSVGVSKETQYF. CDR3 sequence (DNA): TGTGCCAGCAGCGTAGGTGTTAGCAAAGAGACCCAGTACTTC.

The gene calls are TRBV5-1 and TRBJ2-7; 9 nucleotides match TRBD1. V was clipped by 0 bases and J by 5 bases; unmatched bases: 6. Germline V CDR1 and CDR2: SGHRS, YFSETQ. The CDR3 has 15 amino acids. CDR3 in amino acids: CASSLAQGAWDEQYF. In nucleotides, the CDR3 is TGCGCCAGCAGCTTGGCACAGGGGGCCTGGGACGAGCAGTACTTC. Full variable domain (missing parts from reference TRBV5-1 and TRBJ2-7): KAGVTQTPRYLIKTRGQQVTLSCSPISGHRSVSWYQQTPGQGLQFLFEYFSETQRNKGNFPGRFSGRQFSNSRSEMNVSTLELGDSALYLCASSLAQGAWDEQYFGPGTRLTVT.

The gene calls are TRBV7-2 and TRBJ2-7; the match to TRBD1 covers 9 bases. Germline CDR1 SGHTA, CDR2 FQGNSA. CDR3 length: 14 residues. The V segment lost 5 bases and the J segment 7 bases; nucleotides outside the gene matches: 9. The CDR3 nucleotides are TGTGCCAGCAGCCCGGGACAGGGTTTTAGGGAGCAGTACTTC. The encoded protein is CASSPGQGFREQYF.

Only one count was recorded for this clone. J is TRBJ1-2 and V is TRBV18, with D unclear. The CDR3 runs 14 residues. The germline gives CDR1 KGHSH, CDR2 LQKENI. V was clipped by 2 bases and J by 4 bases, with 11 bases between them. The CDR3 protein is CASSPTTTIYGYTF. The CDR3 DNA reads TGTGCCAGCTCACCAACCACTACCATCTATGGCTACACCTTC.

The CDR3 is CASGVRSYNEQFF. The CDR3 DNA reads TGTGCCTCCGGGGTTCGATCCTACAATGAGCAGTTCTTC. The chain uses TRBV6-5 and TRBJ2-1; D may be TRBD2 (5 bases). Trimming stripped 11 bases from V and 1 base from J, with 12 bases between. Germline V gene data show CDR1 as MNHEY and CDR2 as SVGAGI. CDR3 size: 13 residues.

The rearrangement links TRBV6-5 to TRBJ1-3; D call uncertain. Germline CDR1 reads MNHEY; CDR2 reads SVGAGI. The ends were cut back, 0 bases at V and 2 bases at J, with 8 bases in the middle. This CDR3 comprises 15 residues. Here the CDR3 DNA reads TGTGCCAGCAGTTACTCAGGAGGGACTGGAAACACCATATATTTT. It codes for CASSYSGGTGNTIYF.

The V and J genes are TRBV7-9 and TRBJ1-2; D perhaps matches TRBD1 (6 bases). The CDR3 consists of 15 residues. Germline loops: CDR1 SEHNR, CDR2 FQNEAQ (reference sequence). The germline V and J ends were trimmed by 5 bases and 2 bases, with 15 bases remaining between them. The CDR3 DNA reads as TGTGCCAGCAGCCCCCCCGGACAGTTCAACTATGGCTACACCTTC. It yields the protein CASSPPGQFNYGYTF.

The V and J genes are TRBV13 and TRBJ2-7; D is perhaps TRBD2 (5 bases). This CDR3 region has 11 residues. Germline CDR1 reads PRHDT; CDR2 reads FYEKMQ (reference sequence). V lost 5 bases and J lost 6, with 8 bases in between. Written as DNA, the CDR3 is TGTGCCAGCAGCCCCGGGGTCGAGCAGTACTTC. This sequence encodes CASSPGVEQYF.

The V and J genes are TRBV5-5 and TRBJ2-7, with 7 bases identical to TRBD1. Trimming took 2 bases from V and 3 from J; bases not matched to a gene: 5. CDR1 and CDR2 from the germline V gene are SGHKS and YYEKEE (reference sequence). The CDR3 consists of 14 residues. DNA for the CDR3: TGTGCCAGCAGCTTACCGGGACAGAACTACGAGCAGTACTTC. It yields the protein CASSLPGQNYEQYF.

In its sample, this clone was seen once. The chain couples TRBV5-8 to TRBJ2-2; D remains unclear. Germline assignment: CDR1 SGHTS and CDR2 YDEGEE. The V end lost 4 bases, the J end lost 1 base, and 11 bases lay between the germline ends. The CDR3 runs to 15 residues. The CDR3 loop is CASSPSIGNTGELFF. The CDR3 nucleotides are TGTGCCAGCAGCCCAAGCATTGGGAACACCGGGGAGCTGTTTTTT.

The chain couples TRBV4-3 to TRBJ2-1; D gene uncertain. V was cut by 4 bases and J by 0 bases, with 13 bases left in between. Per the germline V gene, CDR1 is LGHNA and CDR2 is YSLEER. CDR3 length: 16 residues. The CDR3: CASSPTPESSYNEQFF. The CDR3 bases are TGCGCCAGCAGCCCTACTCCGGAGAGCTCCTACAATGAGCAGTTCTTC.

The chain carries TRBV10-1 and TRBJ2-4; no firm D call. V gave up 4 bases and J gave up 1 base, with 5 bases separating them. The CDR3 extends over 13 amino acids. Germline V gene data show CDR1 as WNHNN and CDR2 as SYGVQD (reference sequence). CDR3 in DNA: TGCGCCAGCAGTGCCGGGGCCAAAAACATTCAGTACTTC. Protein sequence: CASSAGAKNIQYF.

This rearrangement joins TRBV11-2 to TRBJ1-1; no definite D call. V was clipped by 1 base and J by 1 base, with 7 bases between them. Germline CDR1 is SGHAT and CDR2 is FQNNGV. The length of the CDR3 is 14 residues. The chain's CDR3 is CASSLGGRNTEAFF. The CDR3, as DNA: TGTGCCAGCAGCTTAGGCGGCAGGAACACTGAAGCTTTCTTT.

The CDR3 loop reads CASSPNRVGTGELFF. The CDR3 bases are TGTGCCAGCAGCCCAAACAGGGTTGGCACCGGGGAGCTGTTTTTT. The chain uses TRBV7-2 and TRBJ2-2; a weak D match, TRBD1 (6 bases). Germline V gives CDR1 SGHTA, CDR2 FQGNSA. CDR3 length: 15 residues. Between the trimmed V and J ends, which lost 5 bases and 4 bases, there was a span of 14 bases.